These 23 T cell receptor beta chains were sequenced from one sample in a study of blood T cells in healthy people across ages. Primed by a sample-barcoded 5' primer and a J-beta primer mix, a second PCR proceeded for roughly 6 to 12 cycles. TCRdb reprocessed the 5' RACE reads via MiXCR and lists one record per CDR3 protein. This table holds about 720,000 distinct CDR3 sequences, 22% found once. The sequencing sample was made of blood. The receptor set was obtained from a man between 65 and 85 years old in good health.

The chain links TRBV7-2 to TRBJ1-4; D is undetermined. The CDR3 is 15 residues long. CDR1 SGHTA and CDR2 FQGNSA come from the germline V gene. Trimming stripped 6 bases from V and 0 bases from J, with 11 bases between. CDR3 coding DNA: TGTGCCAGCAGATGGGCGATTGCAACTAATGAAAAACTGTTTTTT. Translating it yields CASRWAIATNEKLFF. The full variable domain, in which reference TRBV7-2 and TRBJ1-4 provide the parts outside the CDR3, is GAGVSQSPSNKVTEKGKDVELRCDPISGHTALYWYRQSLGQGLEFLIYFQGNSAPDKSGLPSDRFSAERTGGSVSTLTIQRTQQEDSAVYLCASRWAIATNEKLFFGSGTQLSVL.

In its sample, this clonotype was seen a few times. This sequence joins TRBV12-3 or TRBV12-4 and TRBJ1-1; TRBD1 aligns across 8 bases. Trimming at V came to 7 bases and at J to 1 base, leaving 5 bases not matched to a gene. CDR3 length: 14 residues. The CDR3 loop reads CASTLDRGNTEAFF. The CDR3 bases are TGTGCCAGCACCTTAGACAGGGGGAACACTGAAGCTTTCTTT.

The chain couples TRBV27 to TRBJ1-2; tentatively, D is TRBD1 (5 bases). Looked up from germline, CDR1 is MNHEY and CDR2 is SMNVEV (reference sequence). The CDR3 covers 16 residues. The ends were cut back, 2 bases at V and 4 bases at J, with 17 bases in the middle. CDR3 region: CASSLISGPRVYGYTF. In DNA, the CDR3 is TGTGCCAGCAGTTTAATATCGGGACCGAGAGTCTATGGCTACACCTTC.

This clonotype has ten or more counts. In nucleotides, the CDR3 is TGCAGCGCCGGGGCCAGGCCGAACACCGGGGAGCTGTTTTTT. Protein product: CSAGARPNTGELFF. The J gene is TRBJ2-2, the V gene TRBV29-1, with D perhaps given as TRBD1 or TRBD2 (5 bases each). CDR1 SQVTM and CDR2 ANQGSEA come from the germline V gene. The CDR3 totals 14 residues. V was shortened by 7 bases and J by 0 bases, with 12 bases between the two germline ends.

The V call is TRBV3-1, the J call TRBJ2-1, with 7 positions matching TRBD2. The J call is uncertain, as TRBJ2-7 better fits the DNA end. Germline V CDR1 and CDR2: LGHDT, YNNKEL (reference sequence). The CDR3 extends over 18 amino acids. This CDR3 reads CASSPTLLAGFGVYEQYV. CDR3 bases: TGTGCCAGCAGCCCTACCTTGTTAGCGGGTTTCGGCGTGTACGAGCAGTACGTC.

This rearrangement joins TRBV28 to TRBJ2-2; TRBD1 might be the D (5 bases). Germline V CDR1 and CDR2: MDHEN, SYDVKM. Trimming removed 3 bases at V and 1 base at J, with 12 bases between. This CDR3 contains 16 residues. The CDR3 DNA reads TGTGCCAGCAGTTTCCCAACCGACAGGAACACCGGGGAGCTGTTTTTT. This encodes CASSFPTDRNTGELFF. The full variable domain, completed using reference TRBV28 and TRBJ2-2, is DVKVTQSSRYLVKRTGEKVFLECVQDMDHENMFWYRQDPGLGLRLIYFSYDVKMKEKGDIPEGYSVSREKKERFSLILESASTNQTSMYLCASSFPTDRNTGELFFGEGSRLTVL.

CDR3 sequence reads: CAIGLAGGPDTGELFF. Here the CDR3 DNA reads TGTGCCATCGGACTAGCGGGAGGGCCAGACACCGGGGAGCTGTTTTTT. The genes are TRBV27 and TRBJ2-2; 15 nucleotides align to TRBD2. Trimming took 10 bases from V and 3 from J; bases not matched to a gene: 6. Germline V gene sequence: CDR1 MNHEY, CDR2 SMNVEV (reference sequence). CDR3 size: 16 residues.

There are many counts of this clonotype. The chain has TRBV7-2 and TRBJ2-5; D is unclear. This CDR3 spans 14 amino acids. The V and J ends lost 1 base and 1 base respectively, with 7 bases between them. Per germline, CDR1 SGHTA and CDR2 FQGNSA. The CDR3 protein is CASSLGVSQETQYF. The CDR3 DNA reads TGTGCCAGCAGCTTAGGGGTATCCCAAGAGACCCAGTACTTC.

This clonotype occurred a few times. J is TRBJ2-1 and V is TRBV12-3 or TRBV12-4, with TRBD2 identical over 11 bases. CDR3 length: 16 amino acids. Losses at the gene ends were 1 base for V and 3 bases for J; bases not matched to a gene: 2. The CDR3, as DNA: TGTGCCAGCAGTTTAGAAGGGACTAGCGGCTACAATGAGCAGTTCTTC. Translated, it gives CASSLEGTSGYNEQFF.

This CDR3 is CSGAQGYGYTF. CDR3 nucleotides: TGCAGCGGGGCGCAGGGATATGGCTACACCTTC. The chain joins TRBV29-1 to TRBJ1-2, with TRBD1 as a possible D gene (5 bases). Per the germline V gene, CDR1 is SQVTM and CDR2 is ANQGSEA. There are 11 residues in the CDR3. The V end was cut by 7 bases, the J end by 5 bases, with 11 bases between.

The V gene is TRBV7-2, the J gene TRBJ2-5; 12 positions agree with TRBD2. This CDR3 is 16 amino acids long. J was trimmed by 5 bases and V by 5 bases; bases with no gene match: 9. Germline V gene sequence: CDR1 SGHTA, CDR2 FQGNSA. The CDR3 DNA reads TGTGCCAGCAGCACCCGGACTAGCGGGAATTCGGAGACCCAGTACTTC. Its protein is CASSTRTSGNSETQYF.

This clonotype has only a few counts. V and J are TRBV2 and TRBJ2-1, with 13 bases that match TRBD2. The trim removed 5 bases at V and 0 bases at J, leaving 7 bases unmatched. CDR1 is SNHLY and CDR2 is FYNNEI in the germline V gene. The CDR3 covers 18 residues. The CDR3 sequence is CASSWTSGGDSSYNEQFF. The CDR3 DNA follows: TGTGCCAGCAGTTGGACTAGCGGGGGAGACAGCTCCTACAATGAGCAGTTCTTC.

This sequence joins TRBV12-3 or TRBV12-4 and TRBJ2-5; maybe TRBD1 (6 bases). Trimming cost V 1 base and J 2 bases, with 11 bases left between them. The CDR3 contains 15 residues. CDR3 nucleotides: TGTGCCAGCAGTTTAGGCACAGGGCGACAAGAGACCCAGTACTTC. Translation: CASSLGTGRQETQYF.

The sample holds a few counts of this clonotype. Compared with germline, one end of the junction differs, possibly owing to a read error. The chain carries TRBV28 and TRBJ1-5; D gene uncertain. The CDR3 is 15 amino acids. Germline V gene lookup returns CDR1 MDHEN and CDR2 SYDVKM. The CDR3 nucleotides are TGTGCCAGCAGTCCCCCGGGTGGAACGGGTCAGCCCCAGCACTTT. It is translated as CASSPPGGTGQPQHF.

A few counts support this clonotype. The chain uses TRBV27 and TRBJ2-3, with TRBD2 matching over 9 bases. V was clipped by 5 bases and J by 1 base; unmatched bases: 7. The CDR3 extends over 16 amino acids. CDR1 is MNHEY and CDR2 is SMNVEV in the germline V gene (reference sequence). The CDR3 region is CASSLIAGVRTDTQYF. CDR3 bases: TGTGCCAGCAGTCTTATAGCGGGAGTGCGCACAGATACGCAGTATTTT.

The chain couples TRBV4-3 to TRBJ1-2; D perhaps matches TRBD1 (5 bases). The CDR3 is 16 residues long. Germline V gene data show CDR1 as LGHNA and CDR2 as YSLEER. V gave up 0 bases and J gave up 2 bases, with 13 bases separating them. The CDR3 loop reads CASSQDLPGPNYGYTF. The DNA of the CDR3 is TGCGCCAGCAGCCAAGATCTTCCAGGGCCCAACTATGGCTACACCTTC.

The chain is built from TRBV18 and TRBJ2-1, with TRBD2 matching over 8 bases. Per the germline V gene, CDR1 is KGHSH and CDR2 is LQKENI. Trimming cost V 5 bases and J 2 bases; bases outside gene matches: 8. The CDR3 has 16 amino acids. CDR3 region: CASSSFAGGTYNEQFF. For the CDR3, the DNA is TGTGCCAGCTCATCTTTCGCGGGGGGAACCTACAATGAGCAGTTCTTC.

This clonotype has a handful of counts. The chain links TRBV13 to TRBJ2-7; D uncertain. V lost 6 bases, J lost 3 bases, and 18 bases lay in between. The CDR3 is 15 amino acids. The V gene's germline CDR1 is PRHDT and CDR2 FYEKMQ (reference sequence). This CDR3 reads CASRNKGSGLYEQYV. As DNA, the CDR3 is TGTGCCAGCAGAAACAAAGGCTCGGGCCTCTACGAGCAGTACGTC.

This clonotype was counted between two and nine times. The rearrangement joins TRBV12-3 or TRBV12-4 to TRBJ1-4; a possible D gene is TRBD1 (5 bases). V was pared by 8 bases and J by 6 bases, with 16 bases between. The CDR3 is made up of 14 amino acids. The CDR3 region is CASAIRGGDEKLFF. The CDR3 DNA follows: TGTGCCAGCGCAATCCGGGGCGGGGATGAAAAACTGTTTTTT.

This clonotype was detected only a few times. V usage is TRBV5-1 and J usage is TRBJ2-3; D unclear. Per the germline V gene, CDR1 is SGHRS and CDR2 is YFSETQ. The V end lost 4 bases, the J end lost 2 bases, and 17 bases lay between the germline ends. This CDR3 comprises 16 residues. The chain's CDR3 is CASSTGTRATTDTQYF. The CDR3 nucleotides are TGCGCCAGCAGCACGGGCACCCGGGCCACCACAGATACGCAGTATTTT.

V and J are TRBV7-9 and TRBJ2-3; D is tentatively TRBD1 or TRBD2 (5 bases each). Germline V CDR1 and CDR2: SEHNR, FQNEAQ (reference sequence). The germline V and J ends were trimmed by 3 bases and 3 bases, with 13 bases remaining between them. This CDR3 has 15 amino acids. The CDR3 DNA reads TGTGCCAGCAGCTTGATGAGGGGAGCGACAGATACGCAGTATTTT. Protein: CASSLMRGATDTQYF.

In this sample, this clonotype turned up a few times. The chain carries TRBV6-5 and TRBJ1-4; perhaps TRBD1 as D (6 bases). CDR1 is MNHEY, CDR2 SVGAGI, per germline. CDR3 length equals 16 residues. V lost 6 bases to trimming and J lost 12 bases, with 26 bases between them. DNA of the CDR3: TGTGCCAGCAGGACGACTCAAACGGGACACAAAAAGCAACTGTTTTTT. Protein sequence: CASRTTQTGHKKQLFF.

This clonotype was seen more than once but under ten times. The chain links TRBV10-3 to TRBJ2-5; D not resolved. This CDR3 comprises 13 residues. Between the trimmed V and J ends, which lost 8 bases and 2 bases, there was a span of 12 bases. The germline V gene encodes CDR1 ENHRY and CDR2 SYGVKD. The CDR3 DNA is TGTGCCATCTCCGGGCGGAAACAAGAGACCCAGTACTTC. It encodes CAISGRKQETQYF.